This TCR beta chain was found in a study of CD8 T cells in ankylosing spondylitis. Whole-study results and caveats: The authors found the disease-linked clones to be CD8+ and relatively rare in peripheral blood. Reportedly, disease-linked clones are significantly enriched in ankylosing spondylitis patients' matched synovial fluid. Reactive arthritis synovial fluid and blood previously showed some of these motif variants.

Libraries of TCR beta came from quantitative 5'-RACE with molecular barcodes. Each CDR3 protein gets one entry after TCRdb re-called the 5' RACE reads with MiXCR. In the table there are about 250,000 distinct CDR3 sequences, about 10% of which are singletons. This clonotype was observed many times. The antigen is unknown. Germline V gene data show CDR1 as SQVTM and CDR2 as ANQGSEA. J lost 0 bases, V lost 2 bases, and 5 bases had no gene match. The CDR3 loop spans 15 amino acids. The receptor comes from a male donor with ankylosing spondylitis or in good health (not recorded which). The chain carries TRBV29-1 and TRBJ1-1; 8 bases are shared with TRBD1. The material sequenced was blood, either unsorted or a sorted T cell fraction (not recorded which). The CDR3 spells CSVERGTGLNTEAFF. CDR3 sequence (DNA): TGCAGCGTTGAACGTGGGACAGGCCTGAACACTGAAGCTTTCTTT. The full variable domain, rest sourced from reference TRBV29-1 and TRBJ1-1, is SAVISQKPSRDICQRGTSLTIQCQVDSQVTMMFWYRQQPGQSLTLIATANQGSEATYESGFVIDKFPISRPNLTFSTLTVSNMSPEDSSIYLCSVERGTGLNTEAFFGQGTRLTVV.